This TCR beta chain was recovered during a study of T cell changes during pregnancy in multiple sclerosis. Clones were read by immunoSEQ multiplex PCR, and TCRdb kept only the in-frame ones, dropping some. The sample lists around 34,000 clones, 90% occurring once. With 5 bases removed from V and 6 bases from J, the gap between germline ends came to 14 bases. Germline V gives CDR1 MNHEY, CDR2 SVGAGI. The CDR3 consists of 13 residues. The TCR originated in a female donor with multiple sclerosis, enrolled in a pregnancy study. The rearrangement links TRBV6-5 to TRBJ2-7; tentatively, D is TRBD1 (6 bases). Material: CD8+ T cells from peripheral blood mononuclear cells, obtained before pregnancy. CDR3 residues: CASSSSRGGEQYF. CDR3 in DNA: TGTGCCAGCAGTAGCAGCAGGGGTGGCGAGCAGTACTTC.